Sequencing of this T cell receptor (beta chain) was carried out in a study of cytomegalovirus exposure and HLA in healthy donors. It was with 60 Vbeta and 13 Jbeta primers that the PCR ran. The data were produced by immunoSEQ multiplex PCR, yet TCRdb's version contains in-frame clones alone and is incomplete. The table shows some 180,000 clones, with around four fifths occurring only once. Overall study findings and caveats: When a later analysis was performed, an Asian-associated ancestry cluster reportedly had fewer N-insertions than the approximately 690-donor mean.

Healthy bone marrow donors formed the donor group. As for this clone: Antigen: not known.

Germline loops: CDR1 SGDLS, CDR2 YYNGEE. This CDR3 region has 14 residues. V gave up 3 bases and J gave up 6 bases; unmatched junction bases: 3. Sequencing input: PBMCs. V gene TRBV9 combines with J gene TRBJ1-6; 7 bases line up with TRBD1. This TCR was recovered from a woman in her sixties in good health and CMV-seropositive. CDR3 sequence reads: CASSAGTVNSPLHF. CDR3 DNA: TGTGCCAGCAGCGCCGGGACAGTTAATTCACCCCTCCACTTT.